The 14 T cell receptor beta chains listed next were all sequenced from one sample in a study of cytomegalovirus exposure and HLA in healthy donors. Repertoires were generated with immunoSEQ multiplex PCR, while TCRdb's copy carries only in-frame clones and drops some. The table shows approximately 200,000 clones, with roughly 84% occurring only once. Sequencing input: PBMCs. The receptors derive from a woman aged 30 to 39 in good health and CMV-seropositive.

CDR3 coding DNA: TGTGCCAGCAGCCCCGTAGGGGCGATCTACGAGCAGTACTTC. Translated, it gives CASSPVGAIYEQYF. V gene TRBV9 combines with J gene TRBJ2-7; a possible D gene is TRBD1 (5 bases). V was trimmed by 4 bases and J by 3 bases, leaving 14 bases between them. The CDR3 runs to 14 residues. Per germline, CDR1 SGDLS and CDR2 YYNGEE.

The rearrangement joins TRBV7-3 to TRBJ2-1; maybe TRBD1 (5 bases). V lost 5 bases, J lost 8 bases, and 13 bases lay in between. This CDR3 is 13 amino acids long. Germline V gene lookup returns CDR1 SGHTA and CDR2 FQGTGA. Written as DNA, the CDR3 is TGTGCCAGCAGCATCCAGGGTTCCCATGAGCAGTTCTTC. Translating it yields CASSIQGSHEQFF.

This clone was seen a handful of times. This chain links TRBV2 with TRBJ1-5; a possible D gene is TRBD1 (5 bases). The CDR3 contains 14 residues. The germline V gene has CDR1 SNHLY and CDR2 FYNNEI. Trimming cost V 8 bases and J 5 bases, with 16 bases left between them. The CDR3 nucleotides read TGTGCCAGCTCCTGGGGGAGGACCGATCAGCCCCAGCATTTT. As protein: CASSWGRTDQPQHF.

V gene TRBV2 combines with J gene TRBJ2-7; TRBD1 aligns across 12 bases. Germline-derived CDR1 and CDR2 are SNHLY and FYNNEI. CDR3 length equals 17 residues. The V and J ends lost 3 bases and 5 bases, in that order; junction bases with no gene match: 11. The CDR3 loop reads CASSEALPGTGGNEQYF. CDR3 in DNA: TGTGCCAGCAGTGAGGCACTGCCCGGGACAGGGGGCAACGAGCAGTACTTC.

The gene calls are TRBV2 and TRBJ1-5, with TRBD1 matching over 8 bases. The trim removed 6 bases at V and 2 bases at J, leaving 9 bases unmatched. The CDR3 consists of 16 residues. Per the germline V gene, CDR1 is SNHLY and CDR2 is FYNNEI. The CDR3 protein is CASSGQGGGGNQPQHF. CDR3 nucleotide sequence: TGTGCCAGCAGCGGACAGGGAGGAGGTGGCAATCAGCCCCAGCATTTT.

In this sample, this clone turned up a few times. The V gene is TRBV7-2, the J gene TRBJ1-2, with 8 positions matching TRBD1. The CDR3 is made up of 13 amino acids. Losses at the gene ends were 5 bases for V and 8 bases for J; bases not matched to a gene: 7. The germline gives CDR1 SGHTA, CDR2 FQGNSA. The CDR3 bases are TGTGCCAGCAGCCCGGGACAGGCAGTCGGCTACACCTTC. Its translation: CASSPGQAVGYTF.

The rearrangement uses TRBV9 and TRBJ2-1; no clear D. Trimming shortened V by 4 bases and J by 4 bases, and 12 bases separated the two germline ends. Germline assignment: CDR1 SGDLS and CDR2 YYNGEE. This CDR3 is built from 14 residues. CDR3 DNA: TGTGCCAGCAGCCTTGATGGCCTTTACAATGAGCAGTTCTTC. Translated: CASSLDGLYNEQFF.

This clone was seen a single time. The chain employs TRBV7-8 and TRBJ1-1; 7 nucleotides agree with TRBD1. Germline CDR1 is SGHVS and CDR2 is FQNEAQ. The CDR3 is 11 amino acids. The V and J ends lost 5 bases and 14 bases, in that order; junction bases with no gene match: 8. CDR3 bases: TGTGCCAGCAGCATGGCGACAGGGTGGTTCTTT. Its protein is CASSMATGWFF.

The J gene is TRBJ1-2, the V gene TRBV5-1, with 7 bases fitting TRBD1. The CDR3 has 15 amino acids. V gave up 2 bases and J gave up 4 bases; unmatched junction bases: 8. Germline assignment: CDR1 SGHRS and CDR2 YFSETQ. CDR3: CASSLTGESGYGYTF. The CDR3 nucleotides are TGCGCCAGCAGCTTAACAGGGGAGAGCGGCTATGGCTACACCTTC.

This clone was observed a few times. The chain is built from TRBV2 and TRBJ2-7; D uncertain. V was cut by 1 base and J by 3 bases, with 10 bases left in between. Germline V gives CDR1 SNHLY, CDR2 FYNNEI. This CDR3 has 14 residues. The CDR3 DNA reads as TGTGCCAGCAGTGAAGTGGCATTTATCTACGAGCAGTACTTC. Translating it yields CASSEVAFIYEQYF.

This clone was recorded once. The chain joins TRBV30 to TRBJ2-2; unclear D gene. Trimming removed 0 bases at V and 6 bases at J, with 8 bases between. Looked up from germline, CDR1 is GTSNPN and CDR2 is SVGIG (reference sequence). This CDR3 has 13 residues. CDR3 residues: CAWSVSISGELFF. The CDR3 DNA reads TGTGCCTGGAGTGTATCTATTTCCGGGGAGCTGTTTTTT.

The V call is TRBV6-1, the J call TRBJ2-7, with D perhaps TRBD2 (7 bases). Germline loops: CDR1 MNHNS, CDR2 SASEGT. V was cut by 6 bases and J by 13 bases, with 22 bases left in between. The CDR3 is 13 residues long. CDR3 region: CASSLGGRTIVYF. The CDR3 DNA reads TGTGCCAGCAGCCTCGGGGGGCGGACAATCGTCTACTTC.

V gene TRBV29-1 combines with J gene TRBJ2-2; TRBD2 matches at 8 bases. With 7 bases clipped from V and 6 bases from J, the junction kept 19 bases outside the gene matches. The CDR3 length is 17 residues. Germline V gene lookup returns CDR1 SQVTM and CDR2 ANQGSEA. The CDR3 coding sequence is TGCAGCGCGAAGGGTTTAGGTTCCAGCGGGAGTGCCGGGGAGCTGTTTTTT. Translated: CSAKGLGSSGSAGELFF.

V and J are TRBV9 and TRBJ2-7; 8 bases agree with TRBD2. J gave up 3 bases and V 4 bases, and 6 bases lay outside the gene matches. Germline CDR1 reads SGDLS; CDR2 reads YYNGEE. CDR3 length: 14 amino acids. In DNA form, the CDR3 reads TGTGCCAGCAGCCCAGGTCGGGGGGGCTACGAGCAGTACTTC. It is translated as CASSPGRGGYEQYF.